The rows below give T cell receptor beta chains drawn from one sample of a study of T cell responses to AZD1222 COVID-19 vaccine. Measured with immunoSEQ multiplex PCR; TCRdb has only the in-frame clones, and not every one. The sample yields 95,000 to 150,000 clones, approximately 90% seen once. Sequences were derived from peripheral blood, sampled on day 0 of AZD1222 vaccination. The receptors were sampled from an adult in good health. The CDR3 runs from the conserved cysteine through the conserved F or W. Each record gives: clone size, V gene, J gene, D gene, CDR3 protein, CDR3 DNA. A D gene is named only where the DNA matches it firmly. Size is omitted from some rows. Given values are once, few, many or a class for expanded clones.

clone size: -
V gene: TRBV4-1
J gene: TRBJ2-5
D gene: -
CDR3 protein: CASSQDDETQYF
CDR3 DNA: TGCGCCAGCAGCCAAGACGATGAGACCCAGTACTTC

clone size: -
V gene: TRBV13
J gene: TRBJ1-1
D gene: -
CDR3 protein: CASSLEGNTEAFF
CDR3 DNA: TGTGCCAGCAGCTTAGAAGGGAACACTGAAGCTTTCTTT

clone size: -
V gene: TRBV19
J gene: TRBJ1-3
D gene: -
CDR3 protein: CASSNRQSSSGNTIYF
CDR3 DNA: TGTGCCAGTAGTAACCGGCAGTCGAGCTCTGGAAACACCATATATTTT

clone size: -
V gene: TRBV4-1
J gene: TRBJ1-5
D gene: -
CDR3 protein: CASSQGIGLGPGSNQPQHF
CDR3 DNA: TGCGCCAGCAGCCAAGGGATAGGGCTTGGGCCAGGAAGCAATCAGCCCCAGCATTTT

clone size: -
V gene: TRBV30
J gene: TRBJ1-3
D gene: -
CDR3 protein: CAWTGASGNTIYF
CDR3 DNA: TGTGCCTGGACAGGGGCCTCTGGAAACACCATATATTTT

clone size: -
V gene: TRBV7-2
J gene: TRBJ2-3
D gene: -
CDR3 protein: CASSFTSRASTDTQYF
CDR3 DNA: TGTGCCAGCAGCTTTACTAGCAGGGCGAGCACAGATACGCAGTATTTT

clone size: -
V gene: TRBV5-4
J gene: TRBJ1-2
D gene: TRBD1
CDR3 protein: CASSSDRGNYGYTF
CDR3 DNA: TGTGCCAGCAGCTCGGACAGGGGAAACTATGGCTACACCTTC

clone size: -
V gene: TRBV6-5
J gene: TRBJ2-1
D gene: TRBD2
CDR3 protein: CASSYSEVAGNEQFF
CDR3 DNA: TGTGCCAGCAGTTACTCGGAGGTAGCGGGGAATGAGCAGTTCTTC

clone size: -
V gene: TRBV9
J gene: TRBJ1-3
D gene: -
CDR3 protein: CASSVGPTTGGNTIYF
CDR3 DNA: TGTGCCAGCAGCGTAGGTCCGACAACCGGAGGAAACACCATATATTTT

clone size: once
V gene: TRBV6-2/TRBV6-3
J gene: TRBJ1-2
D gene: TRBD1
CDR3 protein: CASSSTGMDGYTF
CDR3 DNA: TGTGCCAGCAGCTCGACAGGGATGGATGGCTACACCTTC

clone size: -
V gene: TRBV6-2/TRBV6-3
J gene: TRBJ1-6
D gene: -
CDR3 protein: CASSQRTDSNSPLHF
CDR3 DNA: TGTGCCAGCAGTCAAAGGACAGATTCCAATTCACCCCTCCACTTT

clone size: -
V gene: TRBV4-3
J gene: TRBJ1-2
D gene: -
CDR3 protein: CASSQDAGYTF
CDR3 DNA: TGCGCCAGCAGCCAAGACGCTGGCTACACCTTC

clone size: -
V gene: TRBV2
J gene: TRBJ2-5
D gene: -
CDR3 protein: CASSDQPIPTSWTQYF
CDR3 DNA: TGTGCCAGCAGTGATCAACCCATTCCAACATCTTGGACCCAGTACTTC

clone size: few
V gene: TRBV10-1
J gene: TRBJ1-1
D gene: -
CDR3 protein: CASSQTRVAEAFF
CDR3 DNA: TGCGCCAGCAGCCAAACGAGGGTGGCTGAAGCTTTCTTT

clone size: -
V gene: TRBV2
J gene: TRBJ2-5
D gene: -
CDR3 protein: CASSENPQETQYF
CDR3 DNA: TGTGCCAGCAGTGAGAACCCCCAAGAGACCCAGTACTTC

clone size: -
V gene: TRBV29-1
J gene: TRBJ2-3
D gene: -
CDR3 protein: CSVERVRGTTDTQYF
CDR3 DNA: TGCAGCGTTGAAAGGGTGAGGGGTACAACAGATACGCAGTATTTT

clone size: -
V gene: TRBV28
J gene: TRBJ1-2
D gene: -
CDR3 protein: CASSLGAGGRAYGYTF
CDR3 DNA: TGTGCCAGCAGTTTAGGGGCCGGGGGGCGAGCCTATGGCTACACCTTC

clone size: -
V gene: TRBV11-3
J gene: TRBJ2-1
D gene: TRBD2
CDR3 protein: CASSPPISRGGHEQFF
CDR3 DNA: TGTGCCAGCAGCCCTCCCATCTCGCGGGGGGGCCATGAGCAGTTCTTC

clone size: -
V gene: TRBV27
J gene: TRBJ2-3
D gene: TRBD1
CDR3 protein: CASGRDRGLPDTQYF
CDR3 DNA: TGTGCCAGCGGCCGGGACAGGGGATTACCAGATACGCAGTATTTT

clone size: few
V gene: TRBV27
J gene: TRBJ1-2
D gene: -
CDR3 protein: CASGGAHYGYTF
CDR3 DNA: TGTGCCAGCGGGGGGGCTCACTATGGCTACACCTTC

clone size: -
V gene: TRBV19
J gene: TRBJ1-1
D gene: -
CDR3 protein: CASSIQGPRNTEAFF
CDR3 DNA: TGTGCCAGTAGTATACAGGGGCCTAGGAACACTGAAGCTTTCTTT

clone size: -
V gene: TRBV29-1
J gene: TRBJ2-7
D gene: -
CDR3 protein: CSVWGAAANEQYF
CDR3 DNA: TGCAGCGTTTGGGGGGCTGCCGCTAACGAGCAGTACTTC

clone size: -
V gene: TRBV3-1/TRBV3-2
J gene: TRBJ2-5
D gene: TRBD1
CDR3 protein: CASRGYRGPQETQYF
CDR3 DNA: TGTGCCAGCAGGGGATACAGGGGGCCCCAAGAGACCCAGTACTTC

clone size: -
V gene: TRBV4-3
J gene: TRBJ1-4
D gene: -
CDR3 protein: CASSQGPGDQGKLFF
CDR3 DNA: TGCGCCAGCAGCCAGGGTCCAGGGGATCAGGGAAAACTGTTTTTT

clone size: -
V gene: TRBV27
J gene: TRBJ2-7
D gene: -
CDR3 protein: CASSPGQGRYEQYF
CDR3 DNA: TGTGCCAGCAGTCCGGGGCAGGGGCGATACGAGCAGTACTTC

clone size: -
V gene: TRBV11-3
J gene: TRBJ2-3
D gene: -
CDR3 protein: CASSRSGRSTDTQYF
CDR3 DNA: TGTGCCAGCAGCCGCAGCGGGCGTAGCACAGATACGCAGTATTTT

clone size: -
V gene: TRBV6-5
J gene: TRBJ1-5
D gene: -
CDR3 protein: CASSRVDQPQHF
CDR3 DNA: TGTGCCAGCTCCAGGGTGGATCAGCCCCAGCATTTT

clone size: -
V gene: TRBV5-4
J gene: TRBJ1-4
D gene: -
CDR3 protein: CASSAGVNEKLFF
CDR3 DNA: TGTGCCAGCAGCGCAGGGGTTAATGAAAAACTGTTTTTT

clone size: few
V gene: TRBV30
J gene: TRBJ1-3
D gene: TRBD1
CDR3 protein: CAWNKDREGDGNTIYF
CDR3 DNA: TGTGCCTGGAACAAAGACAGGGAAGGAGATGGAAACACCATATATTTT

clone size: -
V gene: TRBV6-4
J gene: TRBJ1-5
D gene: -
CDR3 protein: CASSDSIPWSVEQPQHF
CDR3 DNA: TGTGCCAGCAGTGACTCGATCCCCTGGTCTGTCGAACAGCCCCAGCATTTT

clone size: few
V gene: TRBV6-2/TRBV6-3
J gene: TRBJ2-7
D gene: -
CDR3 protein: CASSNGDLGLEEQYF
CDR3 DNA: TGTGCCAGCAGCAACGGGGACTTGGGATTAGAAGAGCAGTACTTC

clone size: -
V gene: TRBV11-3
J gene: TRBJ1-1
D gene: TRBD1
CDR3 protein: CASSQGGGAGEAFF
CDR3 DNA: TGTGCCAGCAGCCAGGGAGGGGGCGCGGGTGAAGCTTTCTTT

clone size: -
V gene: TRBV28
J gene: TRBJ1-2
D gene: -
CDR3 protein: CASSLRGAVGYTF
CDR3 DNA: TGTGCCAGCAGTTTACGGGGGGCGGTTGGCTACACCTTC

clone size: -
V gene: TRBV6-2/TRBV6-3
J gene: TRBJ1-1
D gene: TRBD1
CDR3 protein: CASSYTGETTEAFF
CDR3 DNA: TGTGCCAGCAGTTACACAGGGGAAACCACTGAAGCTTTCTTT

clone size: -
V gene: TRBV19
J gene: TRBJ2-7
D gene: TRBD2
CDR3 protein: CASTGLAPAYEQYF
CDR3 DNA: TGTGCCAGTACGGGACTAGCGCCTGCCTACGAGCAGTACTTC

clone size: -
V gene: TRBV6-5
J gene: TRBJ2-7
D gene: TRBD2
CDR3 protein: CASSYLAGGSYEQYF
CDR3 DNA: TGTGCCAGCAGTTATCTAGCGGGGGGCTCCTACGAGCAGTACTTC

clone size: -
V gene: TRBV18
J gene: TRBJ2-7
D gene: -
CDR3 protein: CASSPGAGAAYEQYF
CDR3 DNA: TGTGCCAGCTCACCAGGGGCAGGGGCCGCCTACGAGCAGTACTTC

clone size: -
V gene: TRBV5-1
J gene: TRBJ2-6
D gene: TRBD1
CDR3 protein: CASSLTGKANVLTF
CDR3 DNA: TGCGCCAGCAGCCTGACAGGGAAGGCCAACGTCCTGACTTTC

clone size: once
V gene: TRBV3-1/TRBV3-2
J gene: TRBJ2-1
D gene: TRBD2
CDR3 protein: CASSQGTSSNEQFF
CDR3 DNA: TGTGCCAGCAGCCAAGGGACTAGCAGCAATGAGCAGTTCTTC

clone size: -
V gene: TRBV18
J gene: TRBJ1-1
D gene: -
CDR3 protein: CASSPTETNTEAFF
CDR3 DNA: TGTGCCAGCTCACCAACAGAAACGAACACTGAAGCTTTCTTT

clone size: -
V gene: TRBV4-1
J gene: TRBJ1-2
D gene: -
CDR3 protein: CASSPASRGSNYGYTF
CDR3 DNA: TGCGCCAGCAGCCCAGCCTCCAGAGGCTCTAACTATGGCTACACCTTC

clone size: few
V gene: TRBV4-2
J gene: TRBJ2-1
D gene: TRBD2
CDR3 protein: CASSQLLAGGPLSSYNEQFF
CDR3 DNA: TGTGCCAGCAGCCAACTACTAGCGGGAGGGCCCCTCTCCTCCTACAATGAGCAGTTCTTC

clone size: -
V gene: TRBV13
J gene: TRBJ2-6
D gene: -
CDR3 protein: CASMGSSGANVLTF
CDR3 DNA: TGTGCCAGCATGGGAAGCTCTGGGGCCAACGTCCTGACTTTC

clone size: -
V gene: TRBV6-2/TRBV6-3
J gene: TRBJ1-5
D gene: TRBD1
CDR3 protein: CASSHINLGQGPTQPQHF
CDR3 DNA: TGTGCCAGCAGCCATATAAACCTGGGACAGGGACCAACTCAGCCCCAGCATTTT

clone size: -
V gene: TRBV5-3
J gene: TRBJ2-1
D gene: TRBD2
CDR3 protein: CARSLDRGSPFRDEQFF
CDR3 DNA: TGTGCCAGAAGCTTGGACCGCGGGAGTCCCTTTCGGGATGAGCAGTTCTTC

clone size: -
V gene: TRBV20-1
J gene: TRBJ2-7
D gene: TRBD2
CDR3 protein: CSASSGGGFSYEQYF
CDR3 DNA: TGCAGTGCTAGTTCGGGCGGGGGGTTTTCCTACGAGCAGTACTTC

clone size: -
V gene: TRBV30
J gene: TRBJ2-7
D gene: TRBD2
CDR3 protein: CAWKPGLAGAYEQYF
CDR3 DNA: TGTGCCTGGAAACCGGGACTAGCGGGTGCTTACGAGCAGTACTTC

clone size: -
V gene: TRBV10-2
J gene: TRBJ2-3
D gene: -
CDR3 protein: CASSASGASGTDTQYF
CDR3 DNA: TGCGCCAGCAGTGCTAGTGGGGCGTCAGGCACAGATACGCAGTATTTT

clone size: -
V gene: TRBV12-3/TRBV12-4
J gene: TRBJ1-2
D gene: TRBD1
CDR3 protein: CASSGTGTGGYTF
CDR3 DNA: TGTGCCAGCAGCGGGACAGGGACGGGGGGCTACACCTTC

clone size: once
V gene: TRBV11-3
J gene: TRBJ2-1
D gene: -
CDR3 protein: CASSSRDGGGEQFF
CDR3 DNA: TGTGCCAGCAGCTCCCGGGACGGCGGAGGTGAGCAGTTCTTC

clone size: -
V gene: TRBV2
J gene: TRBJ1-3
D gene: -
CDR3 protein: CASSDFRASSGNTIYF
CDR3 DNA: TGTGCCAGCAGTGACTTCCGGGCCTCCTCTGGAAACACCATATATTTT

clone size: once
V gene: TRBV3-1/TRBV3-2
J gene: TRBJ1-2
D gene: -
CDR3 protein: CASSQPDSNYGYTF
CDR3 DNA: TGTGCCAGCAGCCAACCCGACAGCAACTATGGCTACACCTTC

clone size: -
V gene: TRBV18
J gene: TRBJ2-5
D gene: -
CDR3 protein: CASSLGQQETQYF
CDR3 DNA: TGTGCCAGCTCACTTGGACAGCAAGAGACCCAGTACTTC

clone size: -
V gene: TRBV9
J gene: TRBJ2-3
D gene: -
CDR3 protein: CASSLDMSSTDTQYF
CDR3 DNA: TGTGCCAGCAGCTTAGACATGTCTAGCACAGATACGCAGTATTTT

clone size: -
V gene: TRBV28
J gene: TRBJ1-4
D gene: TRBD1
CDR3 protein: CASSLIRQGASNEKLFF
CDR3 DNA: TGTGCCAGCAGTTTAATCCGACAGGGGGCCTCGAATGAAAAACTGTTTTTT